These 9 T cell receptor beta chains came from one sample sequenced in a study of blood T cell repertoires in COVID-19. Clones were read by immunoSEQ multiplex PCR, and TCRdb kept only the in-frame ones, dropping some. The data show 99,000 or so clones, with 81% seen just once and around two fifths held by the top ten. Input material: peripheral blood. The receptors were gathered from a man aged 80 or over with acute or convalescent COVID-19.

The chain uses TRBV18 and TRBJ1-5; a possible D gene is TRBD1 (5 bases). CDR1 and CDR2 (germline): KGHSH, LQKENI. With 3 bases removed from V and 4 bases from J, the gap between germline ends came to 13 bases. The CDR3 has 15 amino acids. This chain's CDR3 is CASSPGGRGNQPQHF. Here the CDR3 DNA reads TGTGCCAGCTCACCGGGGGGAAGAGGTAATCAGCCCCAGCATTTT.

This chain joins TRBV28 and TRBJ2-3; TRBD2 matches 12 bases. The CDR3 consists of 17 residues. Germline-derived CDR1 and CDR2 are MDHEN and SYDVKM. Trimming removed 6 bases from V and 6 bases from J; junction bases left unmatched: 13. The CDR3 DNA sequence: TGTGCCAGCAGCCCCCTCGGACTAGCGGGACAGAGGGATACGCAGTATTTT. It codes for CASSPLGLAGQRDTQYF.

The chain carries TRBV10-3 and TRBJ2-7, with 12 bases identical to TRBD1. Germline lookup yields CDR1 ENHRY and CDR2 SYGVKD. The CDR3 length is 15 residues. Trimming removed 3 bases from V and 5 bases from J; junction bases left unmatched: 5. CDR3 nucleotide sequence: TGTGCCATCAGTGAACCCGGGACAGGGGGCGACGAGCAGTACTTC. This translates into CAISEPGTGGDEQYF.

As regards this clone: The same CDR3 arises from other DNA sequences in this sample as well. The J gene is TRBJ2-6, the V gene TRBV28, with 7 positions matching TRBD1. This CDR3 contains 15 residues. Germline lookup yields CDR1 MDHEN and CDR2 SYDVKM. With 5 bases clipped from V and 1 base from J, the junction kept 2 bases outside the gene matches. CDR3 nucleotides: TGTGCCAGCAGTCCAGGGGGATCTGGGGCCAACGTCCTGACTTTC. Protein: CASSPGGSGANVLTF. Supplemented by reference TRBV28 and TRBJ2-6, the full variable domain reads DVKVTQSSRYLVKRTGEKVFLECVQDMDHENMFWYRQDPGLGLRLIYFSYDVKMKEKGDIPEGYSVSREKKERFSLILESASTNQTSMYLCASSPGGSGANVLTFGAGSRLTVL.

The chain is built from TRBV5-8 and TRBJ2-1; TRBD2 matches 14 bases. The CDR3 length is 14 residues. Germline V gene data show CDR1 as SGHTS and CDR2 as YDEGEE. Germline trimming cut 4 bases from V and 8 bases from J; bases unmatched to any gene: 2. The CDR3 reads CASSGLAGGYEQFF. Written as DNA, the CDR3 is TGTGCCAGCAGCGGACTAGCGGGAGGCTATGAGCAGTTCTTC.

The J gene is TRBJ2-7, the V gene TRBV28, with TRBD2 as a possible D gene (5 bases). CDR1 MDHEN and CDR2 SYDVKM come from the germline V gene. V lost 4 bases to trimming and J lost 13 bases, with 17 bases between them. CDR3 length: 12 residues. CDR3 amino acids: CASSSRTPRQYF. The CDR3, as DNA: TGTGCCAGCAGTTCCCGGACTCCCCGGCAATACTTC.

V gene TRBV10-1 combines with J gene TRBJ2-7, with unresolved D. The CDR3 has 13 amino acids. The germline V and J ends were trimmed by 11 bases and 0 bases, with 14 bases remaining between them. Looked up from germline, CDR1 is WNHNN and CDR2 is SYGVQD (reference sequence). The CDR3 here is CAGKESLSYEQYF. The CDR3 bases are TGCGCCGGCAAGGAGAGCCTCTCCTACGAGCAGTACTTC.

The chain carries TRBV5-1 and TRBJ2-3; 8 nucleotides agree with TRBD2. The CDR3 length is 16 residues. Germline assignment: CDR1 SGHRS and CDR2 YFSETQ. The ends lost 3 bases at V and 0 bases at J; junction bases unmatched: 6. The CDR3 region has the DNA TGCGCCAGCAGCTCCACTAGCGGAGCTAGCACAGATACGCAGTATTTT. It codes for CASSSTSGASTDTQYF. Using reference TRBV5-1 and TRBJ2-3 for the parts outside the CDR3, the full variable domain is KAGVTQTPRYLIKTRGQQVTLSCSPISGHRSVSWYQQTPGQGLQFLFEYFSETQRNKGNFPGRFSGRQFSNSRSEMNVSTLELGDSALYLCASSSTSGASTDTQYFGPGTRLTVL.

Remarks on this clone: One junction end disagrees with the germline gene, perhaps due to a read error. The chain employs TRBV5-1 and TRBJ2-5; TRBD2 matches at 9 bases. Per germline, CDR1 SGHRS and CDR2 YFSETQ. This CDR3 is built from 16 residues. For the CDR3, the DNA is TGCGCCCGCAGCTTGGCGGGGGGGCGGGGCAAGAAGACCCAGTACTTC. It encodes CARSLAGGRGKKTQYF.